These 15 T cell receptor beta chains came from one sample sequenced in a study of T cell responses to AZD1222 COVID-19 vaccine. TCRdb keeps only in-frame clones here, not all; method: immunoSEQ multiplex PCR. The table shows 80,000 to 95,000 clones, with roughly 89% occurring only once. The input for sequencing was peripheral blood, taken on day 0 of MenACWY control vaccination. All receptors come from an adult in good health.

This chain joins TRBV6-5 and TRBJ1-5; perhaps TRBD1 as D (5 bases). Germline assignment: CDR1 MNHEY and CDR2 SVGAGI. This CDR3 comprises 14 residues. Deletions cut 2 bases from V and 7 bases from J, with 12 bases between. The chain's CDR3 is CASSYGLGEQPQHF. The DNA for the CDR3 is TGTGCCAGCAGTTACGGGCTAGGGGAACAGCCCCAGCATTTT.

The V call is TRBV2, the J call TRBJ1-4; weak D call: TRBD1 (5 bases). The germline V and J ends were trimmed by 7 bases and 8 bases, with 14 bases remaining between them. The V gene's germline CDR1 is SNHLY and CDR2 FYNNEI. This CDR3 comprises 13 residues. The CDR3 sequence: CASIRRAGEKLFF. The DNA of the CDR3 is TGTGCCAGCATTCGGCGGGCAGGGGAAAAACTGTTTTTT.

The chain links TRBV6-5 to TRBJ1-2, with a weak D call TRBD1 (5 bases). Trimming took off 8 bases at V and 4 bases at J, with 17 bases between the two ends. The V gene's germline CDR1 is MNHEY and CDR2 SVGAGI. This CDR3 has 14 amino acids. The CDR3 coding sequence is TGTGCCAGCTCCGGGGGGGGGTTTGGCTATGGCTACACCTTC. This translates into CASSGGGFGYGYTF.

V is TRBV9 and J is TRBJ2-3; the D gene could be TRBD1 or TRBD2 (5 bases each). Per the germline V gene, CDR1 is SGDLS and CDR2 is YYNGEE. The CDR3 runs 14 residues. Between the trimmed V and J ends, which lost 1 base and 8 bases, there was a span of 14 bases. CDR3 in DNA: TGTGCCAGCAGCGTACCCGGGGCCGGGGCTACGCAGTATTTT. This translates into CASSVPGAGATQYF.

J is TRBJ1-2 and V is TRBV12-5; TRBD1 might be the D (5 bases). Germline V gene sequence: CDR1 LGHNT, CDR2 FRNRAP. The CDR3 runs to 14 residues. Trimming cost V 5 bases and J 4 bases, with 14 bases left between them. The CDR3 DNA is TGTGCTAGTGGTGTCGGGACTCCAGGCTATGGCTACACCTTC. This gives the protein CASGVGTPGYGYTF.

The V call is TRBV5-6, the J call TRBJ1-1, with 8 bases fitting TRBD1. With V trimmed by 1 base and J by 3 bases, 5 bases remained unmatched. The CDR3 extends over 15 amino acids. The germline V gene has CDR1 SGHDT and CDR2 YYEEEE. The CDR3 loop is CASSLITDRDTEAFF. As DNA, the CDR3 is TGTGCCAGCAGCTTGATTACGGACAGGGACACTGAAGCTTTCTTT.

The CDR3 here is CASSRVETQYF. The CDR3 DNA is TGTGCCAGCAGCAGGGTGGAGACCCAGTACTTC. V and J are TRBV3-1 (or the pseudogene TRBV3-2) and TRBJ2-5; D is undetermined. The V end was cut by 5 bases, the J end by 5 bases, with 6 bases between. The CDR3 spans 11 residues. Per germline, CDR1 LGHDT and CDR2 YNNKEL (reference sequence).

The J gene is TRBJ1-1, the V gene TRBV18, with D possibly being TRBD1 (6 bases). CDR1 KGHSH and CDR2 LQKENI come from the germline V gene. CDR3 length: 14 residues. V was cut by 4 bases and J by 4 bases, with 13 bases left in between. CDR3 DNA: TGTGCCAGCTCACGGTTCGGACAGCGCACTGAAGCTTTCTTT. This sequence encodes CASSRFGQRTEAFF.

This sequence joins TRBV12-3 or TRBV12-4 and TRBJ1-1, with D hard to call. The ends were cut back, 3 bases at V and 0 bases at J, with 5 bases in the middle. The CDR3 is 13 amino acids. In nucleotides, the CDR3 is TGTGCCAGCAGTTTCAGCTTGAACACTGAAGCTTTCTTT. Its translation is CASSFSLNTEAFF.

The chain employs TRBV6-5 and TRBJ2-7, with D perhaps being TRBD1 or TRBD2 (5 bases each). In germline, CDR1 is MNHEY, CDR2 SVGAGI. With 5 bases removed from V and 3 bases from J, the gap between germline ends came to 17 bases. The CDR3 consists of 15 residues. CDR3 sequence: CASSPDPGSFYEQYF. The CDR3 DNA sequence: TGTGCCAGCAGTCCCGACCCAGGGAGCTTCTACGAGCAGTACTTC.

This clone was seen just once. The J gene is TRBJ2-1, the V gene TRBV25-1; 10 bases agree with TRBD2. V lost 4 bases to trimming and J lost 4 bases; unmatched junction nucleotides: 7. The CDR3 loop spans 16 amino acids. In germline, CDR1 is MGHDK, CDR2 SYGVNS. The CDR3 here is CASSAPLAGAYNEQFF. The CDR3 bases are TGTGCCAGCAGTGCCCCCCTAGCGGGGGCATACAATGAGCAGTTCTTC.

This clone was counted a few times. The rearrangement joins TRBV19 to TRBJ2-2, with D uncertain. V gave up 7 bases and J gave up 0 bases, with 9 bases separating them. Germline-derived CDR1 and CDR2 are LNHDA and SQIVND (reference sequence). This CDR3 contains 14 residues. The CDR3 here is CASNVVANTGELFF. CDR3 nucleotides: TGTGCCAGTAACGTTGTCGCGAACACCGGGGAGCTGTTTTTT. Full variable domain (remainder filled in from reference TRBV19 and TRBJ2-2): DGGITQSPKYLFRKEGQNVTLSCEQNLNHDAMYWYRQDPGQGLRLIYYSQIVNDFQKGDIAEGYSVSREKKESFPLTVTSAQKNPTAFYLCASNVVANTGELFFGEGSRLTVL.

This chain connects TRBV4-3 to TRBJ1-1; D not certain. CDR3 size: 15 residues. CDR1 and CDR2 (germline): LGHNA, YSLEER. The V end lost 0 bases, the J end lost 2 bases, and 10 bases lay between the germline ends. CDR3 sequence reads: CASSQDPQVNTEAFF. The CDR3 bases are TGCGCCAGCAGCCAAGATCCCCAGGTCAACACTGAAGCTTTCTTT.

In its sample, this clone was seen a few times. This rearrangement joins TRBV12-3 or TRBV12-4 to TRBJ1-5; D unresolved. Trimming shortened V by 6 bases and J by 1 base, and 7 bases separated the two germline ends. The CDR3 extends over 13 amino acids. CDR3 sequence reads: CASSPGSNQPQHF. In nucleotides, the CDR3 is TGTGCCAGCAGCCCAGGAAGCAATCAGCCCCAGCATTTT.

The chain recombines TRBV12-3 or TRBV12-4 with TRBJ2-1; D uncertain. Trimming left V 6 bases short and J 10 bases short, with 13 bases between. CDR3 length equals 12 residues. The CDR3 region is CASRPILGEQFF. The DNA of the CDR3 is TGTGCCAGCAGACCTATTCTAGGAGAGCAGTTCTTC.